The 7 T cell receptor beta chains in this list originate from one sample, sequenced in a study of OX40 agonist ivuxolimab in advanced cancers. Only in-frame clones appear in the TCRdb table, and some are missing; sequencing was by immunoSEQ multiplex PCR. The sample consists of about 33,000 clones, roughly four fifths of them appearing once. The sample here was CD4+ or CD8+ T cells sorted from blood, taken in a trial of the OX40 agonist ivuxolimab. The receptors stem from an adult with an advanced solid tumor such as melanoma, head and neck, liver or kidney cancer.

The V call is TRBV19, the J call TRBJ1-1, with a possible D match to TRBD1 (6 bases). Germline V lookup: CDR1 LNHDA, CDR2 SQIVND (reference sequence). This CDR3 comprises 14 residues. The germline V and J ends were trimmed by 7 bases and 8 bases, with 20 bases remaining between them. The CDR3 sequence: CASIRGGEATEAFF. The CDR3 DNA reads TGTGCCAGTATTAGGGGGGGCGAGGCTACCGAAGCTTTCTTT.

The V gene is TRBV2, the J gene TRBJ2-2; D call uncertain. The germline CDR1 and CDR2 sequences are SNHLY and FYNNEI. The V end lost 6 bases, the J end lost 4 bases, and 15 bases lay between the germline ends. The CDR3 loop spans 15 amino acids. DNA of the CDR3: TGTGCCAGCAGCGTGCAGATTTGGGCCACCGGGGAGCTGTTTTTT. Translation gives CASSVQIWATGELFF.

This clone appeared once. This chain uses TRBV25-1 with TRBJ1-6; TRBD1 aligns across 7 bases. CDR3 length: 13 amino acids. The germline V gene encodes CDR1 MGHDK and CDR2 SYGVNS. Trimming cost V 7 bases and J 9 bases; bases outside gene matches: 6. The CDR3: CASKGASGSPLHF. The DNA for the CDR3 is TGTGCCAGCAAGGGGGCTTCGGGTTCACCCCTCCACTTT.

This clone was seen just once. The J gene is TRBJ1-1, the V gene TRBV30; D gene uncertain. The CDR3 is 16 residues long. Trimming removed 0 bases from V and 1 base from J, with 15 bases in between. Germline-derived CDR1 and CDR2 are GTSNPN and SVGIG (reference sequence). The CDR3 reads CAWSVLTTGTNTEAFF. CDR3 DNA: TGTGCCTGGAGTGTGCTCACCACGGGTACGAACACTGAAGCTTTCTTT.

V and J are TRBV9 and TRBJ2-5, with D unresolved. The J call may be wrong; the DNA end is better matched by TRBJ2-7. In germline, CDR1 is SGDLS, CDR2 YYNGEE. The CDR3 loop spans 13 amino acids. The CDR3 region has the DNA TGTGCCAGCAGCACCCAGAACTCCTACGAGCAGTACTTC. Translating it yields CASSTQNSYEQYF.

CDR3 DNA: TGTGCCAGCAGCTTAACTAGCGGGGGACTGTACAATGAGCAGTTCTTC. The encoded protein is CASSLTSGGLYNEQFF. The V call is TRBV7-8, the J call TRBJ2-1; 11 bases are a match to TRBD2. V lost 2 bases and J lost 4; bases outside the gene matches: 4. This CDR3 comprises 16 residues. The germline gives CDR1 SGHVS, CDR2 FQNEAQ.

V and J are TRBV9 and TRBJ1-4, with 7 positions matching TRBD1. Unmatched junction bases numbered 7, after V lost 3 bases and J lost 5 bases. Germline CDR1 is SGDLS and CDR2 is YYNGEE. The CDR3 is 15 amino acids. This CDR3 reads CASSARDSSNEKLFF. The CDR3 DNA sequence: TGTGCCAGCAGCGCACGGGACAGCAGCAATGAAAAACTGTTTTTT.